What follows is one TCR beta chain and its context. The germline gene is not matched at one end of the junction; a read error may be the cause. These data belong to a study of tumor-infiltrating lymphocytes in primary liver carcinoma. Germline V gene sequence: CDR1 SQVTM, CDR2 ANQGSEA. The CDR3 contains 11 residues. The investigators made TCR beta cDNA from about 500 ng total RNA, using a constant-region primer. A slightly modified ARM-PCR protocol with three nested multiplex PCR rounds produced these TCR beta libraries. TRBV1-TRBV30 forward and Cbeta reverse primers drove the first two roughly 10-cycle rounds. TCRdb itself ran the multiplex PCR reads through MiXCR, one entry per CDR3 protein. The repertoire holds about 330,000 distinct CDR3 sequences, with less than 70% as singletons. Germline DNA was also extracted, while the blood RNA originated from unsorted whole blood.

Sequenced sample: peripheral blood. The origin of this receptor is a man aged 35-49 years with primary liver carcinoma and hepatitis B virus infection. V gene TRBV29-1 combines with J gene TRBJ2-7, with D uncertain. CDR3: CSVSLIYEEYF. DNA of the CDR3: TGCAGCGTTTCTCTAATCTACGAGGAGTACTTC.